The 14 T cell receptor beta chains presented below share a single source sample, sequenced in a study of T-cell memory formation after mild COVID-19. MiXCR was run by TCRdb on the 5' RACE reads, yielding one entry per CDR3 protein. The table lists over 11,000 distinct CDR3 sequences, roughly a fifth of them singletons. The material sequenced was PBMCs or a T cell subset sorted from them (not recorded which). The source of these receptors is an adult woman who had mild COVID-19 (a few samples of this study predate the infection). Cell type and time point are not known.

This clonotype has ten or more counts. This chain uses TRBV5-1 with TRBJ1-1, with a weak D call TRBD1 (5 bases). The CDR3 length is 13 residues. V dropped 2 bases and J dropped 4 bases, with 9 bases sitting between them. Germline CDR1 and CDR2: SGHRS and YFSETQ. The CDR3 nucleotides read TGCGCCAGCAGCTTAAGGGGTGTCACTGAAGCTTTCTTT. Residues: CASSLRGVTEAFF.

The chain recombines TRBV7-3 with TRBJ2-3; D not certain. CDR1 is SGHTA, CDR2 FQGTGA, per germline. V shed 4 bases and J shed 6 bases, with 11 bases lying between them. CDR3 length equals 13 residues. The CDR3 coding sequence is TGTGCCAGCAGCTCCCTTTCCCGGGATACGCAGTATTTT. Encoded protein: CASSSLSRDTQYF.

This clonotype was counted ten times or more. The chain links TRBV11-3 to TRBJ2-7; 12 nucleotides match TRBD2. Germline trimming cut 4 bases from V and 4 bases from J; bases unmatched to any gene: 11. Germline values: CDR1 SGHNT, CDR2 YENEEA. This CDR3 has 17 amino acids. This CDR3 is CASSSYRLAGVLYEQYF. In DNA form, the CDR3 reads TGTGCCAGCAGCTCGTACCGACTAGCGGGAGTATTATACGAGCAGTACTTC.

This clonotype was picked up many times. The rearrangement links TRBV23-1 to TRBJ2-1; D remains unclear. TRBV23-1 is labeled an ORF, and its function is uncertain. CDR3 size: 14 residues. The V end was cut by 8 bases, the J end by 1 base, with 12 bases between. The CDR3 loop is CASPDGSSYNEQFF. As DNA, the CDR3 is TGCGCCAGCCCTGATGGTTCATCCTACAATGAGCAGTTCTTC.

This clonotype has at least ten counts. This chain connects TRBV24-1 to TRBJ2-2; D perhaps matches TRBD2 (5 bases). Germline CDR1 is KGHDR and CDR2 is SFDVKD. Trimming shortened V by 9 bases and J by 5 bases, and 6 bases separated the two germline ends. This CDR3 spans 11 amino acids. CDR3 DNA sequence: TGTGCCACCGGGAGAACCGGGGAGCTGTTTTTT. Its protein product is CATGRTGELFF.

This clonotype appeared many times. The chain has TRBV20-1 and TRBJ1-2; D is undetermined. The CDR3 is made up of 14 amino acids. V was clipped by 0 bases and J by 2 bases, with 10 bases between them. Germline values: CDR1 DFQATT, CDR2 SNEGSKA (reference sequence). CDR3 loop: CSARDHLGNYGYTF. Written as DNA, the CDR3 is TGCAGTGCTAGAGATCACCTGGGGAACTATGGCTACACCTTC.

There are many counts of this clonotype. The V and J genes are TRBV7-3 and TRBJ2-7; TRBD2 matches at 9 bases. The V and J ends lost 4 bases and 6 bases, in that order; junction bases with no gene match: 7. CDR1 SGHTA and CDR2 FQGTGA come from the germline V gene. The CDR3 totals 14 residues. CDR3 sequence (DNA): TGTGCCAGCAGCTCCGTAGCGGGAGCGTCCGAGCAGTACTTC. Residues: CASSSVAGASEQYF.

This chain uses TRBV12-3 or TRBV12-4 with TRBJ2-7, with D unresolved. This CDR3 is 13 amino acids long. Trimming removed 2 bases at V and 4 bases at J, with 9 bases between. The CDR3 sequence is CASSLRENYEQYF. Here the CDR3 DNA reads TGTGCCAGCAGTTTAAGGGAAAATTACGAGCAGTACTTC.

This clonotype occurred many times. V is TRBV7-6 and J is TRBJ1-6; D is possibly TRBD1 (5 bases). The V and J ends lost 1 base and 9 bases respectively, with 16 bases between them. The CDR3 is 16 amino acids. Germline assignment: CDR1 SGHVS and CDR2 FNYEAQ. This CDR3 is CASSLGSGTDFSPLHF. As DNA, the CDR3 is TGTGCCAGCAGCTTAGGGTCGGGGACCGATTTTTCACCCCTCCACTTT.

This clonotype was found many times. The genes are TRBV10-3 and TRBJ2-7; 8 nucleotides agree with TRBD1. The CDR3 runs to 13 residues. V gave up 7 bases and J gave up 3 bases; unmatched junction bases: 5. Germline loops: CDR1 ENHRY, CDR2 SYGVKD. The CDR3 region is CAITSDRGYEQYF. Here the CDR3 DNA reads TGTGCCATCACCAGCGACAGGGGCTACGAGCAGTACTTC.

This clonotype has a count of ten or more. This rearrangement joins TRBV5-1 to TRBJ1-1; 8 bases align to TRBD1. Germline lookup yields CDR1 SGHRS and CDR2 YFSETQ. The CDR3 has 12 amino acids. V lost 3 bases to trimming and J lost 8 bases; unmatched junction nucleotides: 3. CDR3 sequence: CASSSQGAEAFF. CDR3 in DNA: TGCGCCAGCAGCTCCCAGGGGGCGGAAGCTTTCTTT.

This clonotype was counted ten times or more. CDR3 sequence (DNA): TGTGCCAGCAGTGAATACCCCGAGGGGCGGGACACTGAAGCTTTCTTT. As protein: CASSEYPEGRDTEAFF. The V gene is TRBV25-1, the J gene TRBJ1-1, with TRBD1 as a possible D gene (5 bases). CDR3 length: 16 residues. Germline assignment: CDR1 MGHDK and CDR2 SYGVNS. The V end was cut by 0 bases, the J end by 3 bases, with 14 bases between.

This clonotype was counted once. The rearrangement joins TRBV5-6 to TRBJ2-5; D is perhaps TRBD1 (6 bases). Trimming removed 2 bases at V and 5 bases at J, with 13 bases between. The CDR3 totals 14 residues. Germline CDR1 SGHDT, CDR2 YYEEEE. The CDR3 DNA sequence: TGTGCCAGCAGCTTTGCAGGGGCCGGGGAGACCCAGTACTTC. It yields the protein CASSFAGAGETQYF. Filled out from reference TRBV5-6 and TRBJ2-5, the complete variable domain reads DAGVTQSPTHLIKTRGQQVTLRCSPKSGHDTVSWYQQALGQGPQFIFQYYEEEERQRGNFPDRFSGHQFPNYSSELNVNALLLGDSALYLCASSFAGAGETQYFGPGTRLLVL.

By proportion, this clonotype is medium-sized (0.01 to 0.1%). The DNA for the CDR3 is TGTGCCAGCAGCAAAGGGATTCAAGAGACCCAGTACTTC. This sequence encodes CASSKGIQETQYF. The gene calls are TRBV11-2 and TRBJ2-5; D unclear. The germline V and J ends were trimmed by 5 bases and 2 bases, with 9 bases remaining between them. The length of the CDR3 is 13 residues. Germline-derived CDR1 and CDR2 are SGHAT and FQNNGV. Together with reference TRBV11-2 and TRBJ2-5, the CDR3 gives the full variable domain: EAGVAQSPRYKIIEKRQSVAFWCNPISGHATLYWYQQILGQGPKLLIQFQNNGVVDDSQLPKDRFSAERLKGVDSTLKIQPAKLEDSAVYLCASSKGIQETQYFGPGTRLLVL.